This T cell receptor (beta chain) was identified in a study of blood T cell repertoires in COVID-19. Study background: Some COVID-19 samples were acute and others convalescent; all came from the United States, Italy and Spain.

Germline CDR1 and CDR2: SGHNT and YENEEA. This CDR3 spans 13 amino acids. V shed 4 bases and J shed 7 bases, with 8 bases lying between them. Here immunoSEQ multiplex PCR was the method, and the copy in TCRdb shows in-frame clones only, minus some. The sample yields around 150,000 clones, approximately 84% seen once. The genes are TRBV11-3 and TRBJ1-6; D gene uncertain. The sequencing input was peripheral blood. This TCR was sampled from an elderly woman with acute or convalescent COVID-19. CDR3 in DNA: TGTGCCAGCAGCTACGCCGCGAATTCACCCCTCCACTTT. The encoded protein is CASSYAANSPLHF.